This T cell receptor beta chain was identified in a study of cytomegalovirus exposure and HLA in healthy donors. Study-level information: The same platform used for the roughly 650 first-cohort repertoires was also used for the 100 to 150 validation repertoires, as a later analysis reported.

Study-level points and caveats: The study designated about 160 TCR beta chains cytomegalovirus-associated. CMV antigen specificity of a few CMV-associated chains was confirmed in vitro. The study found most TCR sequences rare, yet found some public TCRs in many donors.

The CDR3 runs to 13 residues. V lost 10 bases and J lost 2; bases outside the gene matches: 5. The germline CDR1 and CDR2 sequences are WNHNN and SYGVQD (reference sequence). In the case of this clone: What it binds is not known.

Profiling relied on immunoSEQ multiplex PCR, and the TCRdb table lists in-frame clones only, not all of them. In the table there are some 250,000 clones, approximately 83% of which are singletons. Material: PBMCs. The chain is built from TRBV10-1 and TRBJ2-1; 7 positions match TRBD1. The sequence was collected from a woman aged 25 to 39 in good health and CMV-seropositive. The CDR3 protein is CATRQGTYNEQFF. CDR3 coding DNA: TGCGCCACTAGACAGGGTACCTACAATGAGCAGTTCTTC.